Listed below are T cell receptor beta chains from one sample, sequenced in a study of graft-versus-host responses after intestinal transplantation. These receptors are not linked to any known antigen. Repertoires were generated with immunoSEQ multiplex PCR, while TCRdb's copy carries only in-frame clones and drops some. The sample holds about 47,000 clones, roughly 96% seen once. Source: unstimulated CD8+ T cells sorted from spleen or lymph node cells, taken before transplant. All receptors derive from a human donor who was the organ donor for an intestinal transplant. Each CDR3 is given without its conserved first and last residue. Clone size appears in some rows only: once, few, many, or a class for an expanded clone.

clone_size cdr3_length v_call cdr3_aa
NA 12 TRBV9 ASSVQGDNSPLH
NA 13 TRBV7-9 ASSFILGGNTEAF
once 14 TRBV27 ASSLLLAGGPDEQY
NA 10 TRBV7-6 ASSLVFGEQF
NA 9 TRBV7-9 ASSPQETQY
NA 13 TRBV5-6 ASSASGGGYNEQF
NA 14 TRBV11-2 ASSLVLPGYTGELF
NA 9 TRBV5-6 ASSLEGEQF
NA 12 TRBV7-3 ASSPQQSNYGYT
NA 12 TRBV6-5 ASSFRDISRGYT
once 14 TRBV4-1 ASSQGLAGGPDTQY
NA 11 TRBV7-9 ASSLGMSGELF
NA 16 TRBV27 ASSSLTAGAMNTGELF
NA 11 TRBV4-3 ASSRRGNTEAF